One and the same sample provided the 19 T cell receptor beta chains below, sequenced in a study of T cell responses to AZD1222 COVID-19 vaccine. The data were produced by immunoSEQ multiplex PCR, yet TCRdb's version contains in-frame clones alone and is incomplete. This table holds about 150,000 clones, roughly nine tenths found once. The material was peripheral blood, obtained 28 days after the second AZD1222 dose. The receptors were sampled from an adult who received the AZD1222 COVID-19 vaccine.

The chain employs TRBV28 and TRBJ2-7, with D perhaps TRBD1 or TRBD2 (5 bases each). Germline V gene sequence: CDR1 MDHEN, CDR2 SYDVKM. This CDR3 is built from 14 residues. Trimming cost V 11 bases and J 3 bases, with 20 bases left between them. CDR3 nucleotides: TGTGCCTCCGGAACCTTGGGACGGGACTACGAGCAGTACTTC. Protein: CASGTLGRDYEQYF.

The rearrangement joins TRBV5-5 to TRBJ1-1; no firm D call. CDR3 length: 14 residues. Per the germline V gene, CDR1 is SGHKS and CDR2 is YYEKEE (reference sequence). The ends were cut back, 0 bases at V and 5 bases at J, with 11 bases in the middle. The CDR3 DNA is TGTGCCAGCAGCTTGGTCCAAGCGGGGACTGAAGCTTTCTTT. Amino acid sequence: CASSLVQAGTEAFF.

The gene calls are TRBV7-2 and TRBJ2-5; D unresolved. This CDR3 comprises 14 residues. Trimming cost V 5 bases and J 6 bases, with 16 bases left between them. Per germline, CDR1 SGHTA and CDR2 FQGNSA. The CDR3 DNA sequence: TGTGCCAGCAGCCCGGGTCCTAGTTTGCAGACCCAGTACTTC. The encoded protein is CASSPGPSLQTQYF.

The chain joins TRBV29-1 to TRBJ1-1; TRBD1 is a possible D gene (5 bases). The CDR3 consists of 11 residues. Trimming took off 7 bases at V and 3 bases at J, with 9 bases between the two ends. The germline CDR1 and CDR2 sequences are SQVTM and ANQGSEA. The CDR3 spells CSAGHDTEAFF. The CDR3 nucleotides read TGCAGCGCCGGACACGACACTGAAGCTTTCTTT.

The genes are TRBV14 and TRBJ2-3; no reliable D call. Trimming stripped 1 base from V and 4 bases from J, with 9 bases between. Germline CDR1 reads SGHDN; CDR2 reads FVKESK. The CDR3 extends over 14 amino acids. CDR3 nucleotides: TGTGCCAGCAGCCAAGGTTCCCGCTCAGATACGCAGTATTTT. Its translation is CASSQGSRSDTQYF.

To note about this clone: Mismatch with germline at one junction end may stem from a read error. V usage is TRBV29-1 and J usage is TRBJ1-2; D perhaps matches TRBD1 (5 bases). CDR1 and CDR2 from the germline V gene are SQVTM and ANQGSEA. The CDR3 is 12 residues long. The CDR3, as DNA: TGCAGCGTTGAGGGTACAGGTTCCCAAAGGGCCTTC. Translating gives CSVEGTGSQRAF.

The CDR3 here is CASSFVIAGGNEQFF. DNA for the CDR3: TGTGCCAGCAGCTTCGTGATAGCGGGAGGTAATGAGCAGTTCTTC. The V call is TRBV11-2, the J call TRBJ2-1; the match to TRBD2 covers 10 bases. The CDR3 length is 15 residues. From germline, CDR1 is SGHAT and CDR2 FQNNGV. The V gene end was trimmed by 3 bases and the J gene end by 7 bases; junction bases not matched to a gene: 6.

The CDR3 sequence: CASSPTIGTGRSDQPQHF. CDR3 coding DNA: TGCGCCAGCAGCCCTACAATCGGGACAGGGCGGTCGGATCAGCCCCAGCATTTT. This chain uses TRBV4-1 with TRBJ1-5; 9 positions match TRBD1. The CDR3 totals 18 residues. Germline V gene sequence: CDR1 MGHRA, CDR2 YSYEKL. The trim removed 4 bases at V and 5 bases at J, leaving 15 bases unmatched.

The chain uses TRBV10-3 and TRBJ2-3; D unclear. V lost 3 bases and J 6 bases, leaving 10 bases between the germline ends. CDR3 length: 13 residues. Germline V gene lookup returns CDR1 ENHRY and CDR2 SYGVKD. CDR3 DNA: TGTGCCATCAGTGAAGAAGCGCCGGATACGCAGTATTTT. Protein sequence: CAISEEAPDTQYF.

This chain joins TRBV5-4 and TRBJ2-3, with unresolved D. There are 15 residues in the CDR3. V was trimmed by 0 bases and J by 2 bases, leaving 10 bases between them. Germline V gene sequence: CDR1 SGHNT, CDR2 YYREEE (reference sequence). CDR3: CASSLEPGTTDTQYF. In DNA form, the CDR3 reads TGTGCCAGCAGCTTGGAGCCAGGCACCACAGATACGCAGTATTTT.

The chain is built from TRBV3-1 (or the pseudogene TRBV3-2) and TRBJ1-1; unclear D gene. This CDR3 comprises 15 residues. In germline, CDR1 is LGHDT, CDR2 YNNKEL (reference sequence). V dropped 4 bases and J dropped 0 bases, with 12 bases sitting between them. The CDR3 coding sequence is TGTGCCAGCAGCCTAAACGGACGGCTGAACACTGAAGCTTTCTTT. This translates into CASSLNGRLNTEAFF.

The chain joins TRBV25-1 to TRBJ1-4, with 8 bases lining up with TRBD1. V lost 1 base, J lost 6 bases, and 4 bases stayed unmatched. This CDR3 contains 15 residues. In germline, CDR1 is MGHDK, CDR2 SYGVNS. CDR3 nucleotide sequence: TGTGCCAGCAGTGAATTAGTGACAGGGGATGAAAAACTGTTTTTT. It encodes CASSELVTGDEKLFF.

The genes are TRBV6-2 or TRBV6-3 and TRBJ1-4, with D maybe TRBD1 (6 bases). Germline V gene lookup returns CDR1 MNHEY and CDR2 SVGEGT. This CDR3 is built from 15 residues. Trimming removed 6 bases at V and 4 bases at J, with 15 bases between. The DNA of the CDR3 is TGTGCCAGCAGCGAGCCGGGACATGGTAATGAAAAACTGTTTTTT. It yields the protein CASSEPGHGNEKLFF.

The V and J genes are TRBV3-1 (or the pseudogene TRBV3-2) and TRBJ2-7, with a possible D match to TRBD1 (5 bases). The CDR3 runs to 14 residues. The V end lost 2 bases, the J end lost 4 bases, and 12 bases lay between the germline ends. From germline, CDR1 is LGHDT and CDR2 YNNKEL (reference sequence). CDR3 protein: CASSQPDSTYEQYF. The CDR3 DNA sequence: TGTGCCAGCAGCCAACCAGACAGCACTTACGAGCAGTACTTC.

This chain uses TRBV30 with TRBJ1-3; no clear D. Germline V gene sequence: CDR1 GTSNPN, CDR2 SVGIG (reference sequence). This CDR3 has 16 residues. V was clipped by 0 bases and J by 1 base, with 13 bases between them. The CDR3 spells CAWSVRGRSSGNTIYF. The CDR3 coding sequence is TGTGCCTGGAGTGTACGAGGCAGGTCATCTGGAAACACCATATATTTT. The full variable domain, rest sourced from reference TRBV30 and TRBJ1-3, is SQTIHQWPATLVQPVGSPLSLECTVEGTSNPNLYWYRQAAGRGLQLLFYSVGIGQISSEVPQNLSASRPQDRQFILSSKKLLLSDSGFYLCAWSVRGRSSGNTIYFGEGSWLTVV.

The chain joins TRBV11-2 to TRBJ2-7, with D maybe TRBD2 (6 bases). The germline CDR1 and CDR2 sequences are SGHAT and FQNNGV. The CDR3 runs 15 residues. The V end lost 3 bases, the J end lost 3 bases, and 15 bases lay between the germline ends. DNA of the CDR3: TGTGCCAGCAGCTTCGGGAGAGCGGCCGGCTACGAGCAGTACTTC. This gives the protein CASSFGRAAGYEQYF.

CDR3 residues: CASSPGIPGYDEQFF. In nucleotides, the CDR3 is TGTGCCAGCAGCCCTGGTATCCCGGGATACGATGAGCAGTTCTTC. This chain links TRBV7-6 with TRBJ2-1; tentative D call: TRBD2 (5 bases). The germline V gene has CDR1 SGHVS and CDR2 FNYEAQ. CDR3 size: 15 residues. V was cut by 5 bases and J by 8 bases, with 19 bases left in between.

This clone was seen only once. CDR3 sequence (DNA): TGTGCCAGCAGGCCCCGCTTAGGGACAGCTAATGAAAAACTGTTTTTT. Translating it yields CASRPRLGTANEKLFF. The chain joins TRBV6-6 to TRBJ1-4; TRBD1 matches 7 bases. The CDR3 loop spans 16 amino acids. V shed 6 bases and J 3 bases; nucleotides not matched to a gene: 10. The V gene's germline CDR1 is MNHNY and CDR2 SVGAGI (reference sequence).

The V and J genes are TRBV5-1 and TRBJ1-1, with no clear D. V lost 0 bases, J lost 2 bases, and 5 bases lay in between. The CDR3 totals 13 residues. CDR1 and CDR2 (germline): SGHRS, YFSETQ. DNA for the CDR3: TGCGCCAGCAGCTTGGATTTAAACACTGAAGCTTTCTTT. Residues: CASSLDLNTEAFF.